The source of this TCR beta chain is a study of blood T cell repertoires in COVID-19. About the study: From the United States, Italy and Spain came samples of acute and convalescent COVID-19. PBMCs, B-cell-depleted T cells, or T cells were the source of the cDNA or gDNA that made up the material.

Germline CDR1 is LNHDA and CDR2 is SQIVND (reference sequence). The CDR3 totals 13 residues. The germline V and J ends were trimmed by 3 bases and 7 bases, with 12 bases remaining between them. Authors' data handling: The authors estimated nucleated cell counts from reference gene primer amplification. TCRdb's table, derived via immunoSEQ multiplex PCR, lists solely in-frame clones and lacks some. V, J and clone size are those of that table, while D and trimming were read from the DNA. The profile shows some 250,000 clones, approximately 86% of them singletons. Sequences were obtained from peripheral blood. The TCR sequence derives from a young woman with acute or convalescent COVID-19. The genes are TRBV19 and TRBJ2-5, with D possibly TRBD2 on 6 matching bases. The CDR3 DNA is TGTGCCAGTAGTATTAGGCGGGACGGGACCCAGTACTTC. It encodes CASSIRRDGTQYF. Based on the CDR3 plus reference TRBV19 and TRBJ2-5, the full variable domain is DGGITQSPKYLFRKEGQNVTLSCEQNLNHDAMYWYRQDPGQGLRLIYYSQIVNDFQKGDIAEGYSVSREKKESFPLTVTSAQKNPTAFYLCASSIRRDGTQYFGPGTRLLVL.